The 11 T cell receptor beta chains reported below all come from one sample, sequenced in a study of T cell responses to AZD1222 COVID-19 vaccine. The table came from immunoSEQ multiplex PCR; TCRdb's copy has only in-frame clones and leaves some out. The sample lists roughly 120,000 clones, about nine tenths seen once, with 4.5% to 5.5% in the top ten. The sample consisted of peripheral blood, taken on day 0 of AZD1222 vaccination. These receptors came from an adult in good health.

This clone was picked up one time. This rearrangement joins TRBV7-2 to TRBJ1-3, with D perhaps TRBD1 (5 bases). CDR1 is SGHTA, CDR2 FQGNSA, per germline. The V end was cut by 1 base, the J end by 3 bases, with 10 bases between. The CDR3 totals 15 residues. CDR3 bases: TGTGCCAGCAGCTTAGTGGCAGGGTTTGGAAACACCATATATTTT. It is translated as CASSLVAGFGNTIYF.

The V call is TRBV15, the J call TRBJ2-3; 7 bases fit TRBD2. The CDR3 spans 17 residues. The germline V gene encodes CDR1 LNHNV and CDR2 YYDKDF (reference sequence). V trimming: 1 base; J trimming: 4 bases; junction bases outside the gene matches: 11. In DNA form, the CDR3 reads TGTGCCACCAGCAGAGGTTTGGGGCAGGGAGGGGCAGATACGCAGTATTTT. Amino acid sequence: CATSRGLGQGGADTQYF.

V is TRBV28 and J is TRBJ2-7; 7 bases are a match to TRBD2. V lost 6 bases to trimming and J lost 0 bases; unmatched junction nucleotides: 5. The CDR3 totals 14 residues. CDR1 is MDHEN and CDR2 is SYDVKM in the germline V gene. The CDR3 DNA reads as TGTGCCAGCAGACTCCGGGACTACTCCTACGAGCAGTACTTC. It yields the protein CASRLRDYSYEQYF.

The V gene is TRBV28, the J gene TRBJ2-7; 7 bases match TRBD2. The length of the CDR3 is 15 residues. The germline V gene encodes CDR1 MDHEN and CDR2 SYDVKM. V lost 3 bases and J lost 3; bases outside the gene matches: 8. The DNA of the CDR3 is TGTGCCAGCAGTTTGCGGCGGGAGACAGACTACGAGCAGTACTTC. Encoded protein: CASSLRRETDYEQYF.

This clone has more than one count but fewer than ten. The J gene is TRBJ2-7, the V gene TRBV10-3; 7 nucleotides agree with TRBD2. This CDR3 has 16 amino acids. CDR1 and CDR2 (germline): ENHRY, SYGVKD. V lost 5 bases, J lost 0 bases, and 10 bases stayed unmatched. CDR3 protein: CAISRGLSRSSYEQYF. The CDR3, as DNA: TGTGCCATCAGTAGGGGACTATCCCGTTCCTCCTACGAGCAGTACTTC.

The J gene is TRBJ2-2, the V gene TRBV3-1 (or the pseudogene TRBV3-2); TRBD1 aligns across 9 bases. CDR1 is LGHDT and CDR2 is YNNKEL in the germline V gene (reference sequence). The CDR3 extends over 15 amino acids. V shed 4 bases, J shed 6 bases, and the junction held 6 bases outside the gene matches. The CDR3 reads CASSRDRVGSGELFF. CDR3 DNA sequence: TGTGCCAGCAGCCGGGACAGGGTGGGGTCCGGGGAGCTGTTTTTT.

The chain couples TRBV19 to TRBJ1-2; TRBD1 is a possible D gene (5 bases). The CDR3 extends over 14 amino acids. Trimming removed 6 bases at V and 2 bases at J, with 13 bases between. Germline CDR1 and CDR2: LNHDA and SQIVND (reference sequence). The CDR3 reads CASRKDGGNYGYTF. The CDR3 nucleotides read TGTGCCAGTAGGAAAGACGGGGGAAACTATGGCTACACCTTC.

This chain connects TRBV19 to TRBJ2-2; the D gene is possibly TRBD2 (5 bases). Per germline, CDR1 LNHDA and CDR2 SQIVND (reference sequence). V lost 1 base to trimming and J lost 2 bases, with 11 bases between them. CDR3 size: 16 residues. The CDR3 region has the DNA TGTGCCAGTAGTATAGGTTCGGGAATTAACACCGGGGAGCTGTTTTTT. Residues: CASSIGSGINTGELFF.

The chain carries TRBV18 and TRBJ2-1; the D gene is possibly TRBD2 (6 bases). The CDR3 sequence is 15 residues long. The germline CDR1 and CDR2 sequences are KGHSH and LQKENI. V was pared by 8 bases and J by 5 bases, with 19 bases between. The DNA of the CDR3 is TGTGCCAGCGCGCCCTACGTCGGAGGGGACAATGAGCAGTTCTTC. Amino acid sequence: CASAPYVGGDNEQFF.

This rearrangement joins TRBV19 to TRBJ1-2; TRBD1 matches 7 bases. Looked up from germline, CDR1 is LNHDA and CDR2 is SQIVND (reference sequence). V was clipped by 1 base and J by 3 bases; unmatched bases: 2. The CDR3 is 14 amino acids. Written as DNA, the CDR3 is TGTGCCAGTAGTATAGTAGGACAGGACTATGGCTACACCTTC. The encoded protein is CASSIVGQDYGYTF.

The DNA of the CDR3 is TGTGCCAGCAGCCAACAGGGTGGTTCCTACAATGAGCAGTTCTTC. Translated: CASSQQGGSYNEQFF. This chain uses TRBV3-1 (or the pseudogene TRBV3-2) with TRBJ2-1; tentative D call: TRBD1 (5 bases). Germline V gives CDR1 LGHDT, CDR2 YNNKEL (reference sequence). The CDR3 spans 15 residues. Trimming cost V 2 bases and J 1 base, with 9 bases left between them.